This T cell receptor (beta chain) comes out of a study of T cells in Graves' hyperthyroidism and ophthalmopathy. The CDR3 is 17 amino acids. The V gene's germline CDR1 is SEHNR and CDR2 FQNEAQ (reference sequence). Trimming pared 7 bases from V and 2 bases from J, leaving 22 bases between. Regions amplified from RNA transcripts were the TCR beta CDR3 regions. The primer set for the first-round RT-PCR of the TCR CDR3 was HTBI. TCRdb called the multiplex PCR reads again in MiXCR, with one record for every CDR3 protein. Here the sample spans approximately 380,000 distinct CDR3 sequences, approximately 18% being singletons. The sample holds many counts of this clonotype.

This chain connects TRBV7-9 to TRBJ2-3; D is possibly TRBD1 or TRBD2 (6 bases each). Sequenced: blood. The TCR was taken from a man between 18 and 29 years old with Graves' ophthalmopathy. The CDR3 DNA follows: TGTGCCAGCACCTACCCCCCCCGGAGGGGGTCCACAGATACGCAGTATTTT. Translated, it gives CASTYPPRRGSTDTQYF.